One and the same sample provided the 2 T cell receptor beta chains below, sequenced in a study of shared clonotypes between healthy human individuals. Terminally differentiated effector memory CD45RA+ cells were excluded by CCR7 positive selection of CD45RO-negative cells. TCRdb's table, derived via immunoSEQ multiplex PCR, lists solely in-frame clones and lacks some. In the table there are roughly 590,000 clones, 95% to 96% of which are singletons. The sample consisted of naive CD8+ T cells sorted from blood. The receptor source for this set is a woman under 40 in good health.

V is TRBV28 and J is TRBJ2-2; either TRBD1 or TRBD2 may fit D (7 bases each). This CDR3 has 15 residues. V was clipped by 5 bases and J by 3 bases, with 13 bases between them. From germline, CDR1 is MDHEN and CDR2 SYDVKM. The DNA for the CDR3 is TGTGCCAGCAGTCAACAGGGGAGGGACACCGGGGAGCTGTTTTTT. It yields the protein CASSQQGRDTGELFF.

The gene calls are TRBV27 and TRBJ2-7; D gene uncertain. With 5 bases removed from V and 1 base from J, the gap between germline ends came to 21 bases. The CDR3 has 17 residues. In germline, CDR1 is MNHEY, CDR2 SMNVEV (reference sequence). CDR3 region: CASSPLAWSFLSYEQYF. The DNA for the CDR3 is TGTGCCAGCAGTCCCCTCGCGTGGTCATTCTTATCCTACGAGCAGTACTTC.